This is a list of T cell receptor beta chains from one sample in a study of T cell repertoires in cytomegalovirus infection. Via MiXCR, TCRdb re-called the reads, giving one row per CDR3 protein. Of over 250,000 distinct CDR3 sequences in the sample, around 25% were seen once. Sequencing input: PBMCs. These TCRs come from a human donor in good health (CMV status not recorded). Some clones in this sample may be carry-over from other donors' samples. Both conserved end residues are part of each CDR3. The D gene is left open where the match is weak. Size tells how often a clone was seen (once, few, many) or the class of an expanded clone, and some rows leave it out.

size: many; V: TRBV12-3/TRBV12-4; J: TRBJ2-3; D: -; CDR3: CASSLGTRGGTDTQYF; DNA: TGTGCCAGCAGTTTAGGGACGAGGGGAGGCACAGATACGCAGTATTTT
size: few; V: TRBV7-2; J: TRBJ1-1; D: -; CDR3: CASSLDGVGAMNTEAFF; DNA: TGTGCCAGCAGCCTAGATGGGGTAGGAGCGATGAACACTGAAGCTTTCTTT
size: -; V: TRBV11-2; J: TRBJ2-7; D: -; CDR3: CASSFRNYEQYF; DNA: TGTGCCAGCAGCTTTAGGAACTACGAGCAGTACTTC
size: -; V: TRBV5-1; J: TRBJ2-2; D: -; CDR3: CASSTRQGIGELFF; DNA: TGCGCCAGCAGCACCCGCCAGGGGATCGGGGAGCTGTTTTTT
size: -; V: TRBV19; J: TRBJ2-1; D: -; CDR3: CASSIGGPMRNEQFF; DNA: TGTGCCAGTAGTATTGGCGGCCCCATGAGGAATGAGCAGTTCTTC
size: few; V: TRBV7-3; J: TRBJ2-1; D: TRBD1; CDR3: CASSRIGTGTNEQFF; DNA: TGTGCCAGCAGCCGAATCGGGACAGGAACAAATGAGCAGTTCTTC
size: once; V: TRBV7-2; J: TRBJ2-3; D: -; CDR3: CASSNSGPQADTQYF; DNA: TGTGCCAGCAGCAATAGCGGCCCTCAGGCAGATACGCAGTATTTT
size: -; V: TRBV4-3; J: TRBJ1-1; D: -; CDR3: CASSQRKGGHEAFF; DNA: TGCGCCAGCAGCCAGCGCAAGGGGGGCCACGAAGCTTTCTTT
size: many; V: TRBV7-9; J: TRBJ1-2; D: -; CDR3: CASSFDTNYGYTF; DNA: TGTGCCAGCAGCTTCGACACAAACTATGGCTACACCTTC
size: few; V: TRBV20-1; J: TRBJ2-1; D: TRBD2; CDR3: CSARDPAGGPEQFF; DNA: TGCAGTGCTAGAGATCCGGCGGGAGGGCCCGAGCAGTTCTTC
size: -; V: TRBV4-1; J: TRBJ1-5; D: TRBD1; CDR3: CASSQDQTGPQPQHF; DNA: TGCGCCAGCAGCCAAGATCAGACAGGGCCTCAGCCCCAGCATTTT
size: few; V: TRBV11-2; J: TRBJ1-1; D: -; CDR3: CASRAQAMNTEAFF; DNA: TGTGCCAGCAGGGCACAGGCCATGAACACTGAAGCTTTCTTT
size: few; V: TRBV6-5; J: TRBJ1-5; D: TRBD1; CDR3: CASSIGTGLQPQHF; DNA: TGTGCCAGCAGTATCGGGACAGGGTTGCAGCCCCAGCATTTT
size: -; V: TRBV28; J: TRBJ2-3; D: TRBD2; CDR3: CASSLLRESTDTQYF; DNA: TGTGCCAGCAGTTTATTGCGGGAGAGCACAGATACGCAGTATTTT
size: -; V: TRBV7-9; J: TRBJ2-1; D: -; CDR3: CASSLEDWASLRGEQFF; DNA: TGTGCCAGCAGCTTAGAGGATTGGGCCAGCCTACGGGGTGAGCAGTTCTTC
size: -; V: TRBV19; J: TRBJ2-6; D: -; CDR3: CASSKQGNRLGANVLTF; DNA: TGTGCCAGTTCGAAACAGGGTAATCGGTTGGGGGCCAACGTCCTGACTTTC
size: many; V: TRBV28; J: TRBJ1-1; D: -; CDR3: CASSASRNTEAFF; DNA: TGTGCCAGCAGTGCATCAAGGAACACTGAAGCTTTCTTT
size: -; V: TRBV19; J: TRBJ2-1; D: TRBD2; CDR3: CASTRTSGSTYNEQFF; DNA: TGTGCCAGTACCCGGACTAGCGGGAGCACCTACAATGAGCAGTTCTTC
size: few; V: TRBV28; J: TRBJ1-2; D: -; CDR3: CAILDGGAGGYTF; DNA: TGTGCCATCCTAGACGGGGGAGCTGGGGGCTACACCTTC
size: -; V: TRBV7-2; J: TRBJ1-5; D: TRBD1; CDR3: CASSLNPGQGAKNQPQHF; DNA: TGTGCCAGCAGCTTAAATCCGGGACAGGGGGCCAAAAATCAGCCCCAGCATTTT
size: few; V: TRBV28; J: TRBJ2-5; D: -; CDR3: CASSLGTLETQYF; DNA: TGTGCCAGCAGTTTAGGGACATTGGAGACCCAGTACTTC
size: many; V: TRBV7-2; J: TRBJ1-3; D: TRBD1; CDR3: CASSLMGQGSGNTIYF; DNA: TGTGCCAGCAGCTTAATGGGACAGGGGTCCGGAAACACCATATATTTT
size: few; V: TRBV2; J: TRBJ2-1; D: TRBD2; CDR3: CAGGLAGVGVNEQFF; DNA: TGTGCCGGAGGACTAGCGGGAGTAGGGGTGAATGAGCAGTTCTTC
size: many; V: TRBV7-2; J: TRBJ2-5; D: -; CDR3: CASSFNGETQYF; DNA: TGTGCCAGCAGCTTTAACGGAGAGACCCAGTACTTC
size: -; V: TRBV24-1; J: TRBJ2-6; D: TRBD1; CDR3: CATEQGTGANVLTF; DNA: TGTGCCACCGAACAGGGGACTGGGGCCAACGTCCTGACTTTC
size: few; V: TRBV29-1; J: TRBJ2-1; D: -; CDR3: CSAPVPGRGSGDEQFF; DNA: TGCAGCGCCCCCGTGCCGGGACGGGGAAGCGGCGATGAGCAGTTCTTC
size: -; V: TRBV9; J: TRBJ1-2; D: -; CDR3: CASSPHRNQGYGYTF; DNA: TGTGCCAGCAGCCCCCACAGGAACCAAGGCTATGGCTACACCTTC
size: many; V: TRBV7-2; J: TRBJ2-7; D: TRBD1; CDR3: CASSLVHVTGGYEQYF; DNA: TGTGCCAGCAGCTTAGTACACGTGACAGGGGGGTACGAGCAGTACTTC
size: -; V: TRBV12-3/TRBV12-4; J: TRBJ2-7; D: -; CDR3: CASSLGGAGNF; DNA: TGTGCCAGCAGTTTGGGGGGGGCGGGAAACTTC
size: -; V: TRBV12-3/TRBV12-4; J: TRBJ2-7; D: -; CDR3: CASSRGGGTYEQYF; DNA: TGTGCCAGCAGTCGGGGAGGGGGAACCTACGAGCAGTACTTC
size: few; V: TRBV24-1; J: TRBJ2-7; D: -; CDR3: CATSAPSEGSYEQYF; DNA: TGTGCCACCAGTGCCCCATCGGAGGGCTCCTACGAGCAGTACTTC